This T cell receptor beta chain is drawn from a study of T cell responses to AZD1222 COVID-19 vaccine. The overall study: The study pooled second doses at about 4 or about 12 weeks.

The data were produced by immunoSEQ multiplex PCR, yet TCRdb's version contains in-frame clones alone and is incomplete. This sample carries about 62,000 clones, around 90% of them seen once, and the ten largest clones take 4.5% to 5.5%. Per germline, CDR1 LNHDA and CDR2 SQIVND (reference sequence). The CDR3 spans 14 residues. Trimming cost V 1 base and J 2 bases, with 7 bases left between them. Specimen: peripheral blood, collected on day 0 of AZD1222 vaccination. This chain joins TRBV19 and TRBJ2-3, with unresolved D. This receptor was taken from an adult in good health. CDR3 in amino acids: CASSIVAPTDTQYF. The CDR3 coding sequence is TGTGCCAGTAGTATAGTGGCTCCCACAGATACGCAGTATTTT.